These T cell receptor beta chains were read from a single sample in a study of CD8+CD57+ T cells in acquired aplastic anemia. TCRdb passed the reads through MiXCR, listing each CDR3 protein once. The data contain around 140,000 distinct CDR3 sequences, approximately 41% of them seen just once; the ten biggest clones take up almost 8.5%. Sequenced input: sorted CD4+, CD8+, or CD8+CD57+ T cells (not recorded which) from PBMCs. These receptors were collected from a human donor in good health, serving as a control. Each CDR3 is given with its conserved first and last residue. Fields, in order: J gene, clone size, V gene, D gene, CDR3 protein, CDR3 DNA. A D gene is named only where the DNA matches it firmly. Expanded clones get a size class; other rows say once, few or many, or leave the size out.

>TRBJ2-7|once|TRBV10-2|TRBD2
CAGSESTSGRPYEQYF
TGCGCCGGCAGTGAGTCGACCAGCGGGAGACCATACGAGCAGTACTTC
>TRBJ2-5|-|TRBV5-1|-
CASSFRDMVETQYF
TGCGCCAGCAGCTTCCGGGACATGGTGGAGACCCAGTACTTC
>TRBJ1-6|-|TRBV2|-
CASSEAGNGNSPLHF
TGTGCCAGCAGTGAAGCGGGGAATGGTAATTCACCCCTCCACTTT
>TRBJ2-1|few|TRBV4-1|TRBD2
CASSQGGGGRGQNEQFF
TGCGCCAGCAGCCAAGGGGGCGGCGGGAGGGGTCAGAATGAGCAGTTCTTC
>TRBJ1-3|many|TRBV9|-
CASSVPHSGNTIYF
TGTGCCAGCAGCGTACCCCACTCTGGAAACACCATATATTTT
>TRBJ2-1|many|TRBV2|TRBD2
CASSGSGGRYNEQFF
TGTGCCAGCAGTGGAAGCGGGGGGCGCTACAATGAGCAGTTCTTC
>TRBJ1-1|many|TRBV5-1|-
CASSLEVSAPEAFF
TGCGCCAGCAGCTTGGAAGTATCTGCGCCGGAAGCTTTCTTT
>TRBJ2-3|many|TRBV19|TRBD2
CASSRGGGTDTQYF
TGTGCCAGTAGTAGGGGGGGAGGGACAGATACGCAGTATTTT
>TRBJ1-2|-|TRBV7-2|-
CASSPRTGYTF
TGTGCCAGCAGCCCCCGAACTGGCTACACCTTC
>TRBJ1-6|many|TRBV3-1|-
CASSTLDSPLHF
TGTGCCAGCAGCACTTTAGATTCACCCCTCCACTTT
>TRBJ2-7|-|TRBV15|-
CATSSETSYEQYF
TGTGCCACCAGCAGTGAGACCTCCTACGAGCAGTACTTC
>TRBJ1-5|many|TRBV12-3/TRBV12-4|-
CASNTGGFSQHF
TGTGCCAGCAATACCGGTGGATTCTCCCAGCATTTT
>TRBJ1-2|-|TRBV30|-
CAWSRGIPTSYGYTF
TGTGCCTGGAGTAGAGGCATCCCTACCTCCTATGGCTACACCTTC
>TRBJ2-7|-|TRBV25-1|-
CASSQDRTYEQYF
TGTGCCAGCAGCCAAGACAGGACCTACGAGCAGTACTTC
>TRBJ1-3|-|TRBV19|-
CASRVASSGDTIYF
TGTGCCAGTAGAGTAGCGAGCTCTGGAGACACAATATATTTT
>TRBJ2-3|many|TRBV20-1|-
CSAWRAQAVTDTQYF
TGCAGTGCGTGGAGGGCCCAGGCAGTTACAGATACGCAGTATTTT
>TRBJ1-4|-|TRBV24-1|-
CASRPLGRTVREELFF
TGTGCCAGCAGACCACTTGGGAGGACGGTTAGGGAAGAACTGTTTTTT
>TRBJ2-1|many|TRBV7-6|TRBD2
CASSSAGTSGTYNEQFF
TGTGCCAGCAGCTCCGCCGGGACTAGCGGAACCTACAATGAGCAGTTCTTC
>TRBJ1-6|many|TRBV5-1|-
CASSSGIPNSPLHF
TGCGCCAGCAGCTCCGGGATCCCTAATTCACCCCTCCACTTT
>TRBJ1-3|few|TRBV3-1|-
CASSQGNSGNTIYF
TGTGCCAGCAGCCAAGGGAACTCTGGAAACACCATATATTTT
>TRBJ1-6|-|TRBV10-3|-
CAIDQLGSYNSPLHF
TGTGCCATCGACCAATTGGGCTCCTATAATTCACCCCTCCACTTT
>TRBJ1-1|-|TRBV12-5|-
CASGLNYARAEAFF
TGTGCTAGTGGTTTAAACTACGCTCGCGCTGAAGCTTTCTTT
>TRBJ1-2|many|TRBV9|-
CASTSSPDSYYGYTF
TGTGCCAGCACCTCATCCCCGGACTCTTACTATGGCTACACCTTC
>TRBJ2-7|-|TRBV10-2|-
CASMQGGYEQYF
TGCGCCAGCATGCAGGGTGGCTACGAGCAGTACTTC
>TRBJ2-7|-|TRBV7-2|TRBD1
CASSLRQGDYEQYF
TGTGCCAGCAGCCTCAGACAGGGGGACTACGAGCAGTACTTC
>TRBJ1-1|few|TRBV6-2/TRBV6-3|-
CASRTFGRMNTEAFF
TGTGCCAGCAGGACGTTCGGGAGAATGAACACTGAAGCTTTCTTT
>TRBJ2-5|few|TRBV10-3|TRBD1
CAISGVQGETQYF
TGTGCCATCAGTGGGGTACAGGGGGAGACCCAGTACTTC
>TRBJ1-6|medium-sized|TRBV7-9|TRBD1
CAYGTGNSPLHF
TGTGCCTACGGGACAGGGAATTCACCCCTCCACTTT
>TRBJ1-5|-|TRBV2|-
CASSRLRFNDNQPQHF
TGTGCCAGCAGTCGCCTTCGGTTCAATGACAATCAGCCCCAGCATTTT
>TRBJ2-5|-|TRBV20-1|TRBD2
CSATGTSQETQYF
TGCAGTGCGACCGGGACTAGCCAAGAGACCCAGTACTTC
>TRBJ2-7|-|TRBV10-3|-
CASRIGQAAVQYF
TGTGCCAGCAGAATTGGGCAGGCGGCAGTGCAGTACTTC
>TRBJ2-1|many|TRBV2|-
CASTRRIVGLNNEQFF
TGTGCCAGCACTCGTAGAATAGTCGGACTCAACAATGAGCAGTTCTTC
>TRBJ2-1|many|TRBV2|TRBD2
CASSEFSVAGEEQFF
TGTGCCAGCAGTGAATTTTCGGTAGCGGGAGAAGAGCAGTTCTTC
>TRBJ1-1|once|TRBV19|-
CASSMGGANTEAFF
TGTGCCAGTAGTATGGGGGGGGCGAACACTGAAGCTTTCTTT
>TRBJ2-7|-|TRBV20-1|TRBD2
CSAAPGGRRDEQYF
TGCAGTGCTGCCCCGGGCGGGAGGCGCGACGAGCAGTACTTC
>TRBJ1-2|-|TRBV5-1|TRBD1
CASSSSGTGNYGYTF
TGCGCCAGCAGCTCATCCGGGACAGGGAACTATGGCTACACCTTC
>TRBJ1-1|few|TRBV27|-
CASSSGGGQAFF
TGTGCCAGCAGTTCGGGAGGGGGACAAGCTTTCTTT
>TRBJ2-2|-|TRBV6-1|-
CASGIGQSNTGELFF
TGTGCCAGCGGAATCGGACAGTCGAACACCGGGGAGCTGTTTTTT
>TRBJ2-3|many|TRBV4-1|TRBD2
CASSRAGLAGTYTQYF
TGCGCCAGCAGCCGTGCGGGACTAGCGGGGACCTATACGCAGTATTTT
>TRBJ2-7|-|TRBV6-1|-
CASSEVWSPEQYF
TGTGCCAGCAGTGAAGTATGGTCCCCCGAGCAGTACTTC
>TRBJ2-7|-|TRBV27|-
CASSSKQGSTFEQYF
TGTGCCAGCAGTTCGAAACAGGGTTCTACGTTCGAGCAGTACTTC
>TRBJ1-2|-|TRBV29-1|-
CSVRRGPSGESGYTF
TGCAGCGTTCGGCGCGGACCGTCAGGTGAGAGTGGCTACACCTTC
>TRBJ2-3|-|TRBV29-1|TRBD2
CSVSRAGGTDTQYF
TGCAGCGTCTCAAGGGCGGGGGGTACAGATACGCAGTATTTT
>TRBJ2-1|few|TRBV6-5|TRBD1
CASSYSGQGADEQFF
TGTGCCAGCAGTTACTCTGGACAGGGGGCCGATGAGCAGTTCTTC
>TRBJ2-1|many|TRBV19|-
CASSKTRSYEQFF
TGTGCCAGTAGTAAAACTAGGAGCTATGAGCAGTTCTTC
>TRBJ1-1|few|TRBV30|-
CAWSSEVGEAFF
TGTGCCTGGAGTTCCGAGGTGGGGGAGGCTTTCTTT
>TRBJ2-3|many|TRBV4-2|TRBD2
CASSQGREGLDTQYF
TGTGCCAGCAGCCAAGGTCGGGAGGGCCTAGATACGCAGTATTTT
>TRBJ2-7|-|TRBV15|TRBD1
CATSVERLAGGERGGTYEQYF
TGTGCCACCAGCGTGGAAAGGCTTGCAGGGGGTGAGCGAGGGGGCACCTACGAGCAGTACTTC
>TRBJ2-1|-|TRBV11-1|TRBD2
CASSLAPIGLAGGPSNEQFF
TGTGCCAGCAGCTTAGCGCCGATCGGACTAGCGGGAGGGCCGAGCAATGAGCAGTTCTTC
>TRBJ2-5|many|TRBV7-9|-
CASSLGTVQETQYF
TGTGCCAGCAGCTTAGGGACCGTTCAAGAGACCCAGTACTTC
>TRBJ2-1|few|TRBV5-1|TRBD1
CASSLDRGAYNEQFF
TGCGCCAGCAGCTTAGACAGGGGGGCCTACAATGAGCAGTTCTTC
>TRBJ1-3|few|TRBV3-1|-
CASSHFAGYSGNTIYF
TGTGCCAGCAGCCACTTTGCGGGGTACTCTGGAAACACCATATATTTT
>TRBJ1-5|-|TRBV20-1|-
CSALGPNNQPQHF
TGCAGTGCGCTGGGACCTAACAATCAGCCCCAGCATTTT
>TRBJ1-2|many|TRBV9|-
CASSHPSQGNYGYTF
TGTGCCAGCAGTCACCCATCACAGGGAAACTATGGCTACACCTTC
>TRBJ2-7|-|TRBV24-1|-
CATSDPRNSYEQYF
TGTGCCACCAGTGACCCGCGGAACTCCTACGAGCAGTACTTC
>TRBJ2-7|-|TRBV5-4|TRBD1
CANSFSRGPRDRGEHEQYF
TGTGCCAACAGCTTCTCCCGGGGGCCCCGGGACAGGGGTGAACACGAGCAGTACTTC
>TRBJ2-5|many|TRBV7-9|-
CASIRDPQETQYF
TGTGCCAGCATCCGGGACCCACAAGAGACCCAGTACTTC
>TRBJ2-1|many|TRBV4-1|TRBD2
CASSHGTSGSGNLF
TGCGCCAGCAGCCACGGGACTAGCGGGAGCGGAAATCTTTTC
>TRBJ2-7|many|TRBV6-1|TRBD2
CASSPLASGAYEQYF
TGTGCCAGCAGTCCGCTTGCTAGCGGGGCCTACGAGCAGTACTTC